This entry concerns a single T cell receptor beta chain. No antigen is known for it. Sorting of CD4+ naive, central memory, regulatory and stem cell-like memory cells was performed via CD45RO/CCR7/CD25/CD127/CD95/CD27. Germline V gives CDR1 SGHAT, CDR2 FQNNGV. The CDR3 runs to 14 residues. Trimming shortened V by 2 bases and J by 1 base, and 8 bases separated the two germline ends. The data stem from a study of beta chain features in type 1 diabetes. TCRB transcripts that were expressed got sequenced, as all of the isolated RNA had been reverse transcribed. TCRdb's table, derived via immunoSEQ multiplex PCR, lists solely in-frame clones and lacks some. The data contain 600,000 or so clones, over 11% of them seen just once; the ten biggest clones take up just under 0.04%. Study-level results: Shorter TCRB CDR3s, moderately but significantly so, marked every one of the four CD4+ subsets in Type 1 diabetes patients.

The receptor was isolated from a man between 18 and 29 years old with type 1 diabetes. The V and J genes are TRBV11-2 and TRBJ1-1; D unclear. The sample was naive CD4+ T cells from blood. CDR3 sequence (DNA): TGTGCCAGCAGCTTATTCCTAGGGAACACTGAAGCTTTCTTT. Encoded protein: CASSLFLGNTEAFF.